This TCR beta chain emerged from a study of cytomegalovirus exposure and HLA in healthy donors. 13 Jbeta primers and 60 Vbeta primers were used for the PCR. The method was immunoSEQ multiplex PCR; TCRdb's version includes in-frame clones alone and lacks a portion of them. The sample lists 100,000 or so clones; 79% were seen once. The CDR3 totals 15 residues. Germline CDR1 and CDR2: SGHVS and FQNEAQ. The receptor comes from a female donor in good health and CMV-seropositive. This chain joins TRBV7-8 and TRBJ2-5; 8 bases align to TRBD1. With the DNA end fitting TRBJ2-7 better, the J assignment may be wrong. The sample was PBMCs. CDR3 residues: CASSWAGTGSYEQYF. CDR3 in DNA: TGTGCCAGCAGCTGGGCCGGGACAGGATCCTACGAGCAGTACTTC.